This TCR beta chain was recorded in a study of siplizumab effects on memory and regulatory T cells. Remarks on this clone: Its antigen is as yet unknown.

Assays captured about 10^5 TCR templates per sample. Sequencing was performed with immunoSEQ multiplex PCR; in TCRdb, only in-frame clones are kept and a portion is missing. The sample holds around 120,000 clones, approximately 94% seen once. J gave up 4 bases and V 4 bases, and 14 bases lay outside the gene matches. Germline-derived CDR1 and CDR2 are KGHSH and LQKENI. CDR3 length equals 17 residues. General observations from the study: Most proliferating CD4+ or CD8+ clones, roughly 75-97%, had no naive or memory assignment. Mappable alloreactive CD4+ clones averaged around 71% Treg-derived with siplizumab versus around 25% in controls.

The chain uses TRBV18 and TRBJ2-5, with 8 positions matching TRBD2. The sequence was obtained from a human donor in good health. The sequenced material came from non-Treg CD4+ T cells sorted from blood. The CDR3 nucleotides read TGTGCCAGCTCACGGAGCCTACGACGGGAGGGCGCAGAGACCCAGTACTTC. Protein: CASSRSLRREGAETQYF.